These 14 T cell receptor beta chains were sequenced from one sample in a study of vaccination and CD4 T cells after COVID-19. Sequencing of the DNA from cultured CD4+ T cells was carried out with the Oncomine TCR Beta short-read assay. Each CDR3 protein is one row after TCRdb ran MiXCR on the PCR reads. Of about 17,000 distinct CDR3 sequences in the sample, under 55% were seen once. These receptors have no known antigen. Regarding time point: late sampling 161 to 241 days after vaccination in a few convalescent patients. Sample treatment: roughly 10-day PBMC culture with coronavirus spike peptide pools or control peptides (ViraFEST assay). The input for sequencing was CD4+ T cells from blood, cultured in vitro, taken about 7 months after SARS-CoV-2 vaccination. These receptors were collected from a human donor who had recovered from COVID-19.

The chain's CDR3 is CASSLVPGGVNSPLHF. CDR3 sequence (DNA): TGTGCCAGCAGCTTAGTTCCGGGGGGCGTCAATTCACCCCTCCACTTT. The V and J genes are TRBV7-2 and TRBJ1-6, with D tentatively TRBD1 (6 bases). Germline V gives CDR1 SGHTA, CDR2 FQGNSA. The CDR3 sequence is 16 residues long. Trimming took 1 base from V and 7 from J, leaving 14 bases between them.

The chain has TRBV10-3 and TRBJ2-3; weak D call: TRBD1 (6 bases). Trimming took 8 bases from V and 6 from J, leaving 9 bases between them. CDR1 is ENHRY, CDR2 SYGVKD, per germline. The CDR3 totals 11 residues. CDR3 nucleotides: TGTGCCATCGGGGGCTCGGATACGCAGTATTTT. Protein sequence: CAIGGSDTQYF.

This chain connects TRBV10-3 to TRBJ1-1, with D possibly matching TRBD1 (5 bases). Germline V lookup: CDR1 ENHRY, CDR2 SYGVKD. The CDR3 has 14 residues. Trimming took 4 bases from V and 3 from J, leaving 12 bases between them. The CDR3 here is CAISAKSGDTEAFF. The CDR3 nucleotides read TGTGCCATCAGTGCCAAGTCGGGGGACACTGAAGCTTTCTTT.

V and J are TRBV18 and TRBJ2-5; tentatively, D is TRBD2 (6 bases). The CDR3 is 15 amino acids. Germline lookup yields CDR1 KGHSH and CDR2 LQKENI. The V gene lost 2 bases and the J gene lost 0 bases, with 10 bases spanning the gap. The CDR3 DNA is TGTGCCAGCTCACCATTGGGGGGAGACCAAGAGACCCAGTACTTC. Its protein product is CASSPLGGDQETQYF.

The V and J genes are TRBV10-3 and TRBJ2-5; TRBD2 aligns across 7 bases. V dropped 0 bases and J dropped 5; count of bases not matched to a gene: 3. The V gene's germline CDR1 is ENHRY and CDR2 SYGVKD. This CDR3 spans 14 amino acids. In nucleotides, the CDR3 is TGTGCCATCAGTGAGTCGTGGGGAGGGGAGACCCAGTACTTC. It yields the protein CAISESWGGETQYF.

This clonotype was detected a few times. The rearrangement uses TRBV7-3 and TRBJ2-6, with D unclear. CDR1 and CDR2 (germline): SGHTA, FQGTGA. This CDR3 has 15 residues. The V end was cut by 5 bases, the J end by 0 bases, with 8 bases between. The CDR3 reads CASSPTNSGANVLTF. The CDR3 DNA reads as TGTGCCAGCAGCCCAACAAACTCTGGGGCCAACGTCCTGACTTTC.

V is TRBV6-5 and J is TRBJ2-7; D is ambiguous. There are 15 residues in the CDR3. V was cut by 0 bases and J by 1 base, with 10 bases left in between. Germline V lookup: CDR1 MNHEY, CDR2 SVGAGI. CDR3 DNA: TGTGCCAGCAGTTACTCGACCCTGGGATCCTACGAGCAGTACTTC. Its protein is CASSYSTLGSYEQYF.

This clonotype was observed once. The chain couples TRBV4-3 to TRBJ2-7, with D hard to call. Germline V lookup: CDR1 LGHNA, CDR2 YSLEER. Deletions cut 0 bases from V and 0 bases from J, with 6 bases between. The CDR3 runs to 14 residues. DNA of the CDR3: TGCGCCAGCAGCCAAGAGCCCCGCTCCTACGAGCAGTACTTC. Protein sequence: CASSQEPRSYEQYF.

V and J are TRBV7-3 and TRBJ2-5; 11 positions match TRBD2. V lost 5 bases to trimming and J lost 4 bases; unmatched junction nucleotides: 12. The CDR3 sequence is 17 residues long. Germline CDR1 and CDR2: SGHTA and FQGTGA. CDR3 in DNA: TGTGCCAGCAGCGTGGGTCTAGCGGGAGGTGCACGAGAGACCCAGTACTTC. Protein product: CASSVGLAGGARETQYF.

The rearrangement links TRBV20-1 to TRBJ1-2, with a tentative D call TRBD1 (5 bases). Trimming stripped 5 bases from V and 4 bases from J, with 20 bases between. Germline values: CDR1 DFQATT, CDR2 SNEGSKA (reference sequence). The CDR3 spans 15 residues. CDR3 protein: CSAGTILGEVYGYTF. DNA for the CDR3: TGCAGTGCTGGAACGATCTTAGGGGAGGTCTATGGCTACACCTTC.

This clonotype was seen a few times. The rearrangement uses TRBV6-2 or TRBV6-3 and TRBJ1-2; perhaps TRBD1 as D (5 bases). Germline V gives CDR1 MNHEY, CDR2 SVGEGT. V lost 6 bases, J lost 4 bases, and 18 bases lay in between. The CDR3 consists of 15 residues. CDR3 residues: CASSDPGTRAYGYTF. The CDR3 DNA is TGTGCCAGCAGCGATCCCGGGACCCGGGCCTATGGCTACACCTTC.

This clonotype was seen only a few times. The chain employs TRBV10-3 and TRBJ1-2, with D possibly matching TRBD1 (6 bases). CDR3 length: 16 residues. CDR1 and CDR2 from the germline V gene are ENHRY and SYGVKD. With 2 bases removed from V and 5 bases from J, the gap between germline ends came to 18 bases. CDR3 DNA: TGTGCCATCAGTGAGCTCAGGGGTGGGGGACTATATGGCTACACCTTC. Protein product: CAISELRGGGLYGYTF.

This clonotype has more than one count but fewer than ten. The chain carries TRBV7-3 and TRBJ1-5, with unresolved D. The V end was cut by 5 bases, the J end by 6 bases, with 11 bases between. The germline V gene has CDR1 SGHTA and CDR2 FQGTGA. CDR3 length: 13 residues. The CDR3 loop is CASSPQPGQPQHF. CDR3 nucleotides: TGTGCCAGCAGCCCTCAGCCAGGTCAGCCCCAGCATTTT.

This clonotype appeared a few times. This sequence joins TRBV24-1 and TRBJ2-5; 8 nucleotides align to TRBD1. From germline, CDR1 is KGHDR and CDR2 SFDVKD. Germline trimming cut 12 bases from V and 2 bases from J; bases unmatched to any gene: 16. CDR3 length equals 16 residues. The CDR3 DNA is TGTGCCTCCCACCTGTGGGGGGACAGGCGACAAGAGACCCAGTACTTC. Protein sequence: CASHLWGDRRQETQYF.